This T cell receptor beta chain was recorded in a study of Graves' ophthalmopathy and Graves' hyperthyroidism. The sample holds many counts of this clonotype. The TCR beta CDR3 regions underwent amplification from RNA transcripts. First-round RT-PCR relied on HTBI primers, and a second-round multiplex PCR came next. TCRdb re-called the multiplex PCR reads through MiXCR, storing one row per CDR3 protein. Of 600,000 to 650,000 distinct CDR3 sequences in the sample, 22% were seen once. If no ophthalmopathy appeared within 18 months of follow-up, hyperthyroidism was termed stable. V lost 5 bases to trimming and J lost 2 bases; unmatched junction nucleotides: 8. Germline lookup yields CDR1 SGHVS and CDR2 FQNEAQ. This CDR3 region has 16 residues.

V usage is TRBV7-8 and J usage is TRBJ1-1; 10 bases map to TRBD1. Sequencing was carried out using peripheral blood. This receptor was identified in a woman under 30 with stable Graves' hyperthyroidism. Some clones in this sample may be carry-over from other donors' samples. The CDR3 DNA is TGTGCCAGCAGCCCTAAACGACAGGGGGCTAACACTGAAGCTTTCTTT. This encodes CASSPKRQGANTEAFF.